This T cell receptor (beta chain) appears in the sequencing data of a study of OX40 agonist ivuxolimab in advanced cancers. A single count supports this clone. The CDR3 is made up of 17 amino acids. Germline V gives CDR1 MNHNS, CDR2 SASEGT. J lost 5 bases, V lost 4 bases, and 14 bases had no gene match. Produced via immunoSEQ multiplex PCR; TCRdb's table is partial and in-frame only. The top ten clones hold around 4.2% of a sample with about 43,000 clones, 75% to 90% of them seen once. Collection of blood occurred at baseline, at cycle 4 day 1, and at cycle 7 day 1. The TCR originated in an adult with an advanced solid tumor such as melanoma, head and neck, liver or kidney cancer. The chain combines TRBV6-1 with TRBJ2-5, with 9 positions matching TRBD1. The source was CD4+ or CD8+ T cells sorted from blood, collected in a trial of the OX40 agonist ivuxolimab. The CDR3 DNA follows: TGTGCCAGCAGTGCCCAGGACAGGGGATCATCGGGGGAGACCCAGTACTTC. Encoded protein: CASSAQDRGSSGETQYF.